The 5 T cell receptor beta chains reported below all come from one sample, sequenced in a study of tumor-infiltrating lymphocytes in primary liver carcinoma (dated by TCRdb to the late 2010s). TCRdb records Illumina HiSeq 2500 as the sequencer. Using a constant-region primer and ProtoScript II reverse transcriptase, TCRbeta-specific cDNA was reverse-transcribed from approximately 0.55 ug total RNA. Three nested multiplex PCR rounds, following a slightly modified ARM-PCR procedure, were used to build the TCRbeta libraries. Each of the first two PCR rounds ran for nine to ten cycles and used multiplex TRBV1-TRBV30 forward primers together with a Cbeta reverse primer. TCRdb reprocessing: public reads trimmed at Q25 with fastp, clones called with MiXCR, in-frame beta chains kept. All rows with the same CDR3 protein become a single entry with the most common DNA and genes. The sample table shows more than 95,000 distinct CDR3 sequences, and approximately 80% are seen once. The leading ten clones occupy approximately 21% of the sample.

Total RNA and DNA were co-extracted without cell sorting from about 19-30 mg of bulk tissue using the AllPrep DNA/RNA mini kit. Sequencing was carried out using liver tumor tissue from sampling region 3. What the cell subset or site label conveys for this sample: tumor region T3, left-lateral pole. Every receptor here comes from a man between 35 and 55 years old with primary liver carcinoma and hepatitis B virus infection.

A word on this clonotype: At one boundary the junction diverges from the germline segment, which might be a read error. V and J are TRBV6-1 and TRBJ2-3; no reliable D call. The CDR3 has 15 residues. Germline values: CDR1 MNHNS, CDR2 SASEGT. The CDR3: CASSENFEVTDTQYF. The CDR3 DNA follows: TGTGCCAGCAGTGAAAACTTCGAAGTCACAGATACGCAATATTTT.

At least ten counts were recorded for this clonotype. The chain's CDR3 is CATSRLGSYNEQFF. In DNA form, the CDR3 reads TGTGCCACCAGTAGATTGGGCTCCTACAATGAGCAGTTCTTC. The chain is built from TRBV24-1 and TRBJ2-1; no definite D call. The CDR3 consists of 14 residues. Germline values: CDR1 KGHDR, CDR2 SFDVKD. V lost 6 bases and J lost 0, with 8 bases in between.

This clonotype was picked up one time. The junction differs from germline at one of its ends, possibly a read error. The chain combines TRBV19 with TRBJ2-2, with TRBD1 matching 7 bases. Germline CDR1 and CDR2: LNHDA and SQIVND (reference sequence). The CDR3 runs to 14 residues. The CDR3 region is CASSSTGVTGELSF. CDR3 in DNA: TGTGCCAGTAGTTCCACAGGGGTCACCGGGGAGCTGTCTTTT.

For this clonotype: Without the conserved terminal phenylalanine or tryptophan, this CDR3 likely stems from a read error. The gene calls are TRBV12-3 or TRBV12-4 and TRBJ1-1, with a possible D match to TRBD1 (6 bases). This CDR3 is 11 amino acids long. CDR3 protein: CASSLGADAFS. The CDR3 DNA follows: TGTGCCAGCAGTTTGGGGGCTGACGCTTTCTCT.

As to this clonotype: Relative to the germline gene, one junction end is altered; a read error may explain this. The V and J genes are TRBV10-3 and TRBJ1-3; TRBD1 is a possible D gene (6 bases). The CDR3 is 16 amino acids. Per germline, CDR1 ENHRY and CDR2 SYGVKD. CDR3 residues: CVIDTPGHKNGNTIYF. The CDR3, as DNA: TGTGTCATCGATACCCCGGGACATAAGAACGGAAACACCATATATTTT.